What follows is one T cell receptor (beta chain) and its context. Only in-frame clones appear in the TCRdb table, and some are missing; sequencing was by immunoSEQ multiplex PCR. Of about 73,000 clones in the sample, under 90% are singletons; the top ten hold over 7.5%. The junction had 6 bases not matched to a gene; V was cut back by 4 bases and J by 4 bases. This CDR3 contains 15 residues. The germline gives CDR1 SGHRS, CDR2 YFSETQ. This record comes from a study of T cell changes during pregnancy in multiple sclerosis. The input for sequencing was peripheral blood, taken after pregnancy. This clonotype originated in a female donor in good health, enrolled as a control in a pregnancy study. The chain recombines TRBV5-1 with TRBJ2-2; 8 bases fit TRBD2. CDR3 in DNA: TGCGCCAGCAGCCCCGGACTAGCCGGCACCGGGGAGCTGTTTTTT. It codes for CASSPGLAGTGELFF.